Listed below are T cell receptor beta chains from one sample, sequenced in a study of T cells in Graves' hyperthyroidism and ophthalmopathy. TCRdb reanalysed the multiplex PCR reads using MiXCR and keeps one entry per CDR3 protein. The sample includes over 700,000 distinct CDR3 sequences, 38% of them seen just once. Sequenced: blood. These receptors were collected from a man aged 18-30 years with Graves' hyperthyroidism. Both conserved end residues are part of each CDR3. Fields, in order: J gene, clone size, V gene, D gene, CDR3 protein, CDR3 DNA. The D gene is left open where the match is weak. Clone size, where shown, is once, few, many, or a class for clones that have expanded.

J gene: TRBJ1-5; clone size: .; V gene: TRBV20-1; D gene: .; CDR3 protein: CSASTGPGNQHF; CDR3 DNA: TGCAGTGCTAGTACAGGGCCAGGGAACCAGCATTTT
J gene: TRBJ2-5; clone size: many; V gene: TRBV7-8; D gene: .; CDR3 protein: CASSLGGALETQYF; CDR3 DNA: TGTGCCAGCAGCTTGGGGGGCGCGTTGGAGACCCAGTACTTC
J gene: TRBJ1-2; clone size: few; V gene: TRBV7-9; D gene: .; CDR3 protein: CASSPLWIRNYGYTF; CDR3 DNA: TGTGCCAGCAGCCCCCTTTGGATCAGGAACTATGGCTACACCTTC
J gene: TRBJ2-2; clone size: .; V gene: TRBV6-5; D gene: TRBD2; CDR3 protein: CASSPGGKGELFF; CDR3 DNA: TGTGCCAGCAGCCCCGGGGGGAAAGGGGAGCTGTTTTTT
J gene: TRBJ1-1; clone size: many; V gene: TRBV9; D gene: .; CDR3 protein: CASSPRGIEAFF; CDR3 DNA: TGTGCCAGCAGCCCTAGGGGTATTGAAGCTTTCTTT
J gene: TRBJ2-7; clone size: few; V gene: TRBV20-1; D gene: TRBD2; CDR3 protein: CSARALAGGLLHSYEQYF; CDR3 DNA: TGCAGTGCTAGAGCTCTAGCGGGGGGCCTACTACACTCCTACGAGCAGTACTTC
J gene: TRBJ1-2; clone size: many; V gene: TRBV19; D gene: .; CDR3 protein: CASSKPSRRYGYTF; CDR3 DNA: TGTGCCAGTAGTAAGCCATCCCGAAGGTATGGCTACACCTTC
J gene: TRBJ1-2; clone size: .; V gene: TRBV15; D gene: .; CDR3 protein: CATSRDGKGSNYGYTF; CDR3 DNA: TGTGCCACCAGCAGAGATGGGAAGGGATCTAACTATGGCTACACCTTC
J gene: TRBJ2-7; clone size: .; V gene: TRBV7-2; D gene: .; CDR3 protein: CASSQVDSFGEQYF; CDR3 DNA: TGTGCCAGCAGCCAAGTCGACAGCTTTGGCGAGCAGTACTTC
J gene: TRBJ2-5; clone size: once; V gene: TRBV10-1; D gene: .; CDR3 protein: CPGRGLQETQYF; CDR3 DNA: TGCCCTGGGAGGGGGCTCCAAGAGACCCAGTACTTC
J gene: TRBJ1-5; clone size: .; V gene: TRBV19; D gene: TRBD1; CDR3 protein: CASATGRGPWHF; CDR3 DNA: TGTGCCAGTGCAACAGGGAGGGGGCCCTGGCATTTT
J gene: TRBJ1-1; clone size: few; V gene: TRBV20-1; D gene: .; CDR3 protein: CSATQGVNTEAFF; CDR3 DNA: TGCAGTGCTACACAGGGCGTGAACACTGAAGCTTTCTTT
J gene: TRBJ2-2; clone size: .; V gene: TRBV5-5; D gene: .; CDR3 protein: CASSYSGFAGELFF; CDR3 DNA: TGTGCCAGCAGCTACTCAGGGTTTGCCGGGGAGCTGTTTTTT
J gene: TRBJ2-2; clone size: .; V gene: TRBV4-3; D gene: .; CDR3 protein: CASSRGWYGELFF; CDR3 DNA: TGCGCCAGCAGCCGAGGGTGGTACGGGGAGCTGTTTTTT
J gene: TRBJ2-7; clone size: many; V gene: TRBV20-1; D gene: .; CDR3 protein: CSAPDGHEQYF; CDR3 DNA: TGCAGTGCTCCGGACGGTCACGAGCAGTACTTC
J gene: TRBJ2-7; clone size: .; V gene: TRBV11-1; D gene: .; CDR3 protein: CASSSLAAGGYEQYF; CDR3 DNA: TGTGCCAGCAGTTCGCTAGCCGCCGGTGGGTACGAGCAGTACTTC
J gene: TRBJ2-2; clone size: .; V gene: TRBV10-3; D gene: .; CDR3 protein: CAISESRPSMGNTGELFF; CDR3 DNA: TGTGCCATCAGTGAGTCGAGGCCCTCGATGGGAAATACAGGGGAGCTGTTTTTT
J gene: TRBJ2-7; clone size: few; V gene: TRBV7-9; D gene: TRBD2; CDR3 protein: CASSDIGLASYEQYF; CDR3 DNA: TGTGCCAGCAGCGATATAGGACTAGCATCCTACGAGCAGTACTTC
J gene: TRBJ1-1; clone size: .; V gene: TRBV6-1; D gene: .; CDR3 protein: CASSDLQNTEAFF; CDR3 DNA: TGTGCCAGCAGTGATTTACAGAACACTGAAGCTTTCTTT
J gene: TRBJ1-4; clone size: .; V gene: TRBV18; D gene: .; CDR3 protein: CASSPTSVGEKLFF; CDR3 DNA: TGTGCCAGCTCACCAACATCCGTAGGGGAAAAACTGTTTTTT
J gene: TRBJ1-2; clone size: many; V gene: TRBV9; D gene: .; CDR3 protein: CASSVADGYGYTF; CDR3 DNA: TGTGCCAGCAGCGTAGCCGACGGATATGGCTACACCTTC
J gene: TRBJ2-3; clone size: .; V gene: TRBV4-1; D gene: .; CDR3 protein: CASSQEEMADTQYF; CDR3 DNA: TGCGCCAGCAGCCAAGAAGAGATGGCAGATACGCAGTATTTT
J gene: TRBJ1-1; clone size: many; V gene: TRBV4-1; D gene: .; CDR3 protein: CASSQVMNTEAFF; CDR3 DNA: TGTGCCAGCAGCCAAGTCATGAACACTGAAGCTTTCTTT
J gene: TRBJ1-1; clone size: once; V gene: TRBV6-5; D gene: TRBD1; CDR3 protein: CASSSTGCSEAFF; CDR3 DNA: TGTGCCAGCAGTTCGACAGGGTGTAGTGAAGCTTTCTTT
J gene: TRBJ2-7; clone size: few; V gene: TRBV12-3/TRBV12-4; D gene: TRBD2; CDR3 protein: CASSRGAGGAYEQYF; CDR3 DNA: TGTGCCAGCAGCCGAGGAGCGGGGGGGGCCTACGAGCAGTACTTC
J gene: TRBJ2-6; clone size: .; V gene: TRBV7-6; D gene: .; CDR3 protein: CASSLSWTGANVLTF; CDR3 DNA: TGTGCCAGCAGCTTATCCTGGACCGGGGCCAACGTCCTGACTTTC
J gene: TRBJ1-2; clone size: .; V gene: TRBV29-1; D gene: .; CDR3 protein: CSAGVSNYGYTF; CDR3 DNA: TGCAGCGCGGGGGTTTCTAACTATGGCTACACCTTC
J gene: TRBJ2-5; clone size: .; V gene: TRBV7-8; D gene: TRBD2; CDR3 protein: CASSLEAGGVETQYF; CDR3 DNA: TGTGCCAGCAGCTTAGAGGCGGGGGGAGTAGAGACCCAGTACTTC
J gene: TRBJ1-2; clone size: .; V gene: TRBV5-4; D gene: .; CDR3 protein: CASSGLSYGYTF; CDR3 DNA: TGTGCCAGCAGCGGCCTGAGTTATGGCTACACCTTC
J gene: TRBJ2-5; clone size: many; V gene: TRBV15; D gene: .; CDR3 protein: CATMGVPQETQYF; CDR3 DNA: TGTGCCACCATGGGGGTCCCCCAAGAGACCCAGTACTTC
J gene: TRBJ2-2; clone size: .; V gene: TRBV5-1; D gene: .; CDR3 protein: CASNPTGGPGELFF; CDR3 DNA: TGCGCCAGCAACCCCACTGGAGGGCCCGGGGAGCTGTTTTTT
J gene: TRBJ1-1; clone size: .; V gene: TRBV9; D gene: .; CDR3 protein: CASSVGGEGTTEALF; CDR3 DNA: TGTGCCAGCAGCGTAGGGGGGGAAGGGACCACTGAAGCTCTCTTT
J gene: TRBJ1-1; clone size: .; V gene: TRBV19; D gene: .; CDR3 protein: CASSKANGYTEAFF; CDR3 DNA: TGTGCCAGTAGTAAGGCGAACGGTTACACTGAAGCTTTCTTT
J gene: TRBJ1-2; clone size: many; V gene: TRBV10-3; D gene: .; CDR3 protein: CAISEADNYGYTF; CDR3 DNA: TGTGCCATCAGTGAAGCCGATAACTATGGCTACACCTTC
J gene: TRBJ1-4; clone size: .; V gene: TRBV19; D gene: .; CDR3 protein: CASGNKGQREKLFF; CDR3 DNA: TGTGCCAGTGGAAACAAGGGACAACGTGAAAAACTGTTTTTT
J gene: TRBJ1-3; clone size: .; V gene: TRBV20-1; D gene: .; CDR3 protein: CSARGGSTIYF; CDR3 DNA: TGCAGTGCTAGGGGCGGAAGCACCATATATTTT
J gene: TRBJ1-1; clone size: many; V gene: TRBV7-6; D gene: TRBD1; CDR3 protein: CASSLAHPGGRTEAFF; CDR3 DNA: TGTGCCAGCAGCTTAGCGCATCCAGGGGGAAGGACTGAAGCTTTCTTT
J gene: TRBJ2-7; clone size: many; V gene: TRBV7-3; D gene: .; CDR3 protein: CASSQVGTTYEQYF; CDR3 DNA: TGTGCCAGCAGCCAAGTGGGGACAACCTACGAGCAGTACTTC
J gene: TRBJ2-7; clone size: few; V gene: TRBV7-9; D gene: TRBD1; CDR3 protein: CASSTQDRGDHEQYF; CDR3 DNA: TGTGCCAGCAGCACCCAGGACAGGGGCGACCACGAGCAGTACTTC
J gene: TRBJ1-5; clone size: many; V gene: TRBV10-3; D gene: TRBD1; CDR3 protein: CAISEGQARDQPQHF; CDR3 DNA: TGTGCCATCAGTGAGGGACAGGCTCGGGATCAGCCCCAGCATTTT
J gene: TRBJ2-7; clone size: few; V gene: TRBV29-1; D gene: TRBD1; CDR3 protein: CSVRGSTGTASYEQYF; CDR3 DNA: TGCAGCGTCCGAGGATCGACGGGGACAGCTTCCTACGAGCAGTACTTC
J gene: TRBJ1-4; clone size: .; V gene: TRBV20-1; D gene: .; CDR3 protein: CSALRLLNEKLFF; CDR3 DNA: TGCAGTGCGTTGCGCCTTCTTAATGAAAAACTGTTTTTT
J gene: TRBJ2-7; clone size: .; V gene: TRBV27; D gene: TRBD1; CDR3 protein: CASGSGGGYEQYF; CDR3 DNA: TGTGCCAGCGGATCAGGGGGCGGATACGAGCAGTACTTC
J gene: TRBJ2-7; clone size: .; V gene: TRBV7-9; D gene: .; CDR3 protein: CASSFTWETYEQYF; CDR3 DNA: TGTGCCAGCAGCTTTACGTGGGAGACCTACGAGCAGTACTTC
J gene: TRBJ1-3; clone size: many; V gene: TRBV2; D gene: .; CDR3 protein: CASSETGGNTIYF; CDR3 DNA: TGTGCCAGCAGTGAAACCGGTGGAAACACCATATATTTT
J gene: TRBJ1-1; clone size: many; V gene: TRBV7-2; D gene: TRBD1; CDR3 protein: CASNSDRISEAFF; CDR3 DNA: TGTGCCAGCAACTCGGACAGGATCAGTGAAGCTTTCTTT